A selection of T cell receptor beta chains follows, all from one sample in a study of beta chain features in type 1 diabetes. Using immunoSEQ multiplex PCR, the repertoire was profiled, and TCRdb retains in-frame clones only, with some absent. The sample shows about 150,000 clones, under 9.5% of them seen only once. Source material: central memory CD4+ T cells from blood. The receptors shown here come from a man aged 18 to 35 with type 1 diabetes. Both conserved end residues are part of each CDR3. The order of the fields is D gene, clone size, V gene, CDR3 length, J gene, CDR3 DNA, CDR3 protein. D genes are given only for firm matches. Where a row states a size, it is once, few, many or the class of an expanded clone; other rows omit it.

>-|-|TRBV30|12|TRBJ1-6
TGTGCCTGGAATATCGGAGGATCACCCCTCCACTTT
CAWNIGGSPLHF
>TRBD1|-|TRBV27|15|TRBJ2-7
TGTGCCAGCAGGGGAGCCGGGACAGGGGAACACGAGCAGTACTTC
CASRGAGTGEHEQYF
>-|few|TRBV7-9|17|TRBJ1-3
TGTGCCAGCAGCTTACTCTCCAAGGGGCGCTCTGGAAACACCATATATTTT
CASSLLSKGRSGNTIYF
>-|few|TRBV5-1|16|TRBJ2-2
TGCGCCAGCAGCTCCTTGGACAGTGCGGGTTCTGGGGAGCTGTTTTTT
CASSSLDSAGSGELFF
>TRBD1|-|TRBV27|14|TRBJ1-2
TGTGCCAGCAGTTTCACAGGGGGCGCGATCGGCTACACCTTC
CASSFTGGAIGYTF
>TRBD1|-|TRBV18|15|TRBJ1-6
TGTGCCAGCTCGCTGGGACAGGGGCACAATTCACCCCTCCACTTT
CASSLGQGHNSPLHF
>TRBD2|-|TRBV4-2|16|TRBJ2-3
TGTGCCAGCAGCCAAGAAGCGGGAGTTAGCACAGATACGCAGTATTTT
CASSQEAGVSTDTQYF
>-|-|TRBV2|14|TRBJ2-4
TGTGCCAGCAGTGAATCGTACACCAAAAACATTCAGTACTTC
CASSESYTKNIQYF
>TRBD1|-|TRBV28|12|TRBJ1-1
TGTGCCAGCAGTGCCGGGACAGGGAGGCCTTTCTTT
CASSAGTGRPFF
>-|many|TRBV4-3|13|TRBJ1-1
TGCGCCAGCACCCACAACTATAACACTGAAGCTTTCTTT
CASTHNYNTEAFF
>-|-|TRBV7-2|16|TRBJ1-6
TGTGCCAGCAGCTTAGGGGGAGGGAATTGGGATTCACCCCTCCACTTT
CASSLGGGNWDSPLHF
>-|few|TRBV11-2|13|TRBJ2-7
TGTGCCAGCAGCTTTTCCTACCTCTACGAGCAGTACTTC
CASSFSYLYEQYF
>-|-|TRBV11-3|14|TRBJ1-1
TGTGCCAGCAGCTTAGGTAGGGGATGGGCTGAAGCTTTCTTT
CASSLGRGWAEAFF
>-|-|TRBV19|15|TRBJ2-5
TGTGCCAGTAGTATAGATTCTGGGCATGGAGAGACCCAGTACTTC
CASSIDSGHGETQYF
>TRBD2|-|TRBV27|13|TRBJ2-3
TGTGCCAGCAGACGGACTAGCGGGGATACGCAGTATTTT
CASRRTSGDTQYF
>-|few|TRBV30|13|TRBJ1-1
TGTGCCTGGAGGGCAGGAGGGAACACTGAAGCTTTCTTT
CAWRAGGNTEAFF